One sample yielded the 23 T cell receptor beta chains listed below, sequenced in a study of T cell clonality in common variable immunodeficiency. Sequencing used immunoSEQ multiplex PCR; TCRdb keeps in-frame clones, though not all of them. The sample holds about 31,000 clones, and no clone turns up only once. Input material: peripheral blood mononuclear cells. The receptor set was obtained from a person aged 18 to 70 in good health.

This clone is classed as medium-sized. This CDR3 reads CSVEGRATGELFF. CDR3 bases read: TGCAGCGTTGAAGGCAGGGCCACCGGGGAG. This sequence joins TRBV29-1 and TRBJ2-2; TRBD1 is a possible D gene (5 bases). The CDR3 extends 3 residues past the end of the read, so its final part is completed from the germline J gene. Germline values: CDR1 SQVTM, CDR2 ANQGSEA. Trimming cost V 1 base and J 4 bases, with 7 bases left between them. The CDR3 consists of 13 residues.

In this sample, this clone turned up many times. This chain's CDR3 is CAITPVVAGYNEQFF. The part of the CDR3 DNA that was read is TGTGCCATCACCCCGGTGGTAGCGGGGTACAATGAG. V usage is TRBV10-3 and J usage is TRBJ2-1, with 8 bases lining up with TRBD2. The missing CDR3 end, 3 residues past where the read stops, is filled in from the germline J gene. The germline V gene has CDR1 ENHRY and CDR2 SYGVKD. The V segment lost 7 bases and the J segment 4 bases; nucleotides outside the gene matches: 9. This CDR3 comprises 15 residues.

This clone was detected many times. Coverage ceases 3 residues before the CDR3 finishes, and the germline J gene fills in the end. This chain joins TRBV7-6 and TRBJ2-7; 10 positions match TRBD1. J gave up 0 bases and V 6 bases, and 5 bases lay outside the gene matches. Germline V gene sequence: CDR1 SGHVS, CDR2 FNYEAQ. This CDR3 has 15 residues. The part of the CDR3 DNA that was read is TGTGCCAGCAGTCCCCGGGACAGGGGCTCCTACGAG. Its protein product is CASSPRDRGSYE. The entire CDR3 protein reads CASSPRDRGSYEQYF.

This clone was seen ten or more times. The CDR3 protein is CASRWGGQGYGYTF. The CDR3 DNA, read in part, is TGTGCCAGCCGTTGGGGTGGACAGGGGTATGGC. V usage is TRBV28 and J usage is TRBJ1-2, with TRBD1 identical over 9 bases. Sequencing ends 3 residues short of the CDR3 end; the germline J gene provides the rest. From germline, CDR1 is MDHEN and CDR2 SYDVKM. This CDR3 spans 14 amino acids. J gave up 5 bases and V 8 bases, and 9 bases lay outside the gene matches.

This clone was detected ten times or more. CDR3 protein: CASSRTGQETQYF. The CDR3 DNA, read in part, is TGTGCCAGCAGCCGTACAGGACAAGAGACC. The chain joins TRBV5-4 to TRBJ2-5; D might be TRBD1 (5 bases). The read ends 3 residues early relative to the CDR3; the germline J gene fills the gap. Germline-derived CDR1 and CDR2 are SGHNT and YYREEE (reference sequence). This CDR3 spans 13 amino acids. V was trimmed by 4 bases and J by 2 bases, leaving 9 bases between them.

This clone was counted many times. Read coverage stops 3 residues before the CDR3 terminus; the germline J gene supplies the remainder. The rearrangement links TRBV4-1 to TRBJ2-3; 9 bases map to TRBD2. This CDR3 region has 15 residues. With 0 bases clipped from V and 8 bases from J, the junction kept 6 bases outside the gene matches. Germline V lookup: CDR1 MGHRA, CDR2 YSYEKL. CDR3 sequence reads: CASSQEPSGKGTQYF. CDR3 DNA, as far as it was read: TGCGCCAGCAGCCAAGAGCCTAGCGGGAAGGGTACG.

The table lists this clone with many counts. CDR3 DNA, as far as it was read: TGTGCCAGCAGGGACATCCCTCACAATGAG. It is translated as CASRDIPHNE. The whole CDR3 region reads CASRDIPHNEQFF. This chain joins TRBV6-2 or TRBV6-3 and TRBJ2-1, with D perhaps matching TRBD1 (5 bases). The read comes to an end 3 residues before the CDR3 does, leaving the germline J gene to fill in the end. The CDR3 length is 13 residues. Per germline, CDR1 MNHEY and CDR2 SVGEGT. V was cut by 6 bases and J by 5 bases, with 11 bases left in between.

This clone was seen a few times. The read gets to within 3 residues of the CDR3 end, and the germline J gene fills in the rest. V gene TRBV6-2 or TRBV6-3 combines with J gene TRBJ1-2; D is ambiguous. CDR1 and CDR2 from the germline V gene are MNHEY and SVGEGT. This CDR3 is built from 14 residues. The CDR3: CASSYSEVTDTYTF. The DNA read from the CDR3 is TGTGCCAGCAGTTACTCAGAAGTCACAGATACC.

This clone was detected a few times. The CDR3 extends 3 residues past the end of the read, so its final part is completed from the germline J gene. The chain carries TRBV2 and TRBJ2-3, with TRBD1 matching 7 bases. Germline V gene data show CDR1 as SNHLY and CDR2 as FYNNEI. Unmatched junction bases numbered 2, after V lost 6 bases and J lost 5 bases. The CDR3 runs 12 residues. CDR3 bases read: TGTGCCAGCAGCGCAGGGGGAGATACG. Translated: CASSAGGDT. The CDR3 in full is CASSAGGDTQYF.

This clone was picked up many times. The read halts 3 residues ahead of the CDR3 end, with the missing end drawn from the germline J gene. The chain couples TRBV2 to TRBJ1-2; 12 nucleotides align to TRBD1. The CDR3 sequence is 15 residues long. Trimming cost V 4 bases and J 4 bases; bases outside gene matches: 4. CDR1 is SNHLY and CDR2 is FYNNEI in the germline V gene. The CDR3 reads CASSGGGQGAYGYTF. The covered CDR3 bases are TGTGCCAGCAGTGGAGGGGGACAGGGGGCCTATGGC.

At least ten counts were recorded for this clone. The sequenced fragment ends 3 residues before the CDR3 boundary, so the rest is inferred from the germline J gene. This sequence joins TRBV12-3 or TRBV12-4 and TRBJ2-2, with TRBD1 as a possible D gene (5 bases). The CDR3 contains 15 residues. With 3 bases removed from V and 8 bases from J, the gap between germline ends came to 16 bases. The CDR3 reads CASSFRPGFSGELFF. The DNA read from the CDR3 is TGTGCCAGCAGTTTCCGACCAGGGTTCTCTGGGGAG.

This clone has at least ten counts. A read error may produce the germline difference seen at one junction end. The read terminates 3 residues before the CDR3 end, so the remaining end is supplied by the germline J gene. The V call is TRBV5-4, the J call TRBJ2-3; perhaps TRBD1 as D (5 bases). Germline CDR1 and CDR2: SGHNT and YYREEE (reference sequence). The CDR3 totals 13 residues. The part of the CDR3 DNA that was read is TGTGCCAGCAGCTTGGAGAGCACAGGTACG. It yields the protein CASSLESTGT. The entire CDR3 protein is CASSLESTGTQYF. Looking up the rest from reference TRBV5-4 and TRBJ2-3 gives the full variable domain: ETGVTQSPTHLIKTRGQQVTLRCSSQSGHNTVSWYQQALGQGPQFIFQYYREEENGRGNFPPRFSGLQFPNYSSELNVNALELDDSALYLCASSLESTGTQYFGPGTRLTVL.

This clone was seen ten or more times. The part of the CDR3 DNA that was read is TGTGCCTGGAGTGAGGGCAGGGGTGCCTATGGC. The encoded protein is CAWSEGRGAYG. The entire CDR3 is CAWSEGRGAYGYTF. The chain links TRBV30 to TRBJ1-2, with D perhaps matching TRBD1 (6 bases). The read gets to within 3 residues of the CDR3 end, and the germline J gene fills in the rest. This CDR3 region has 14 residues. The V end was cut by 1 base, the J end by 4 bases, with 13 bases between. The V gene's germline CDR1 is GTSNPN and CDR2 SVGIG (reference sequence).

The sample holds many counts of this clone. One end of the junction fails to match germline, which may point to a read error. The CDR3 goes on 3 residues after the read ends, and that part is filled in from the germline J gene. This chain links TRBV4-2 with TRBJ1-6; D not certain. The CDR3 is 12 residues long. CDR1 is LGHNA and CDR2 is YNFKEQ in the germline V gene. CDR3 sequence: CASSQDGSPLHF. CDR3 bases read: TGCGCCAGCAGCCAAGATGGCTCACCC.

The sample holds many counts of this clone. The read comes to an end 3 residues before the CDR3 does, leaving the germline J gene to fill in the end. J is TRBJ1-2 and V is TRBV13; a weak D match, TRBD1 (5 bases). The CDR3 extends over 15 amino acids. The germline gives CDR1 PRHDT, CDR2 FYEKMQ (reference sequence). The chain's CDR3 is CASSLSGWQGGGYTF. The covered CDR3 bases are TGTGCCAGCAGCTTATCCGGTTGGCAGGGCGGCGGC.

This clone was found many times. The observed sequence ends 3 residues before the CDR3 terminus, with the missing tail filled in from the germline J gene. The V gene is TRBV20-1, the J gene TRBJ1-1, with D perhaps matching TRBD1 (6 bases). The germline V gene has CDR1 DFQATT and CDR2 SNEGSKA (reference sequence). With 0 bases removed from V and 0 bases from J, the gap between germline ends came to 14 bases. The CDR3 has 16 amino acids. The part of the CDR3 DNA that was read is TGCAGTGCTAGAGACTACAGGGTACGACTGAACACTGAA. It encodes CSARDYRVRLNTE. The complete CDR3 reads CSARDYRVRLNTEAFF.

This clone was picked up many times. The read ends 3 residues before the CDR3 terminus; that terminus is restored from the germline J gene. This chain joins TRBV2 and TRBJ2-7, with D perhaps matching TRBD2 (6 bases). The V and J ends lost 5 bases and 0 bases respectively, with 14 bases between them. The germline V gene encodes CDR1 SNHLY and CDR2 FYNNEI. The CDR3 spans 15 residues. Here the CDR3 reads CASSRRASLSYEQYF. The part of the CDR3 DNA that was read is TGTGCCAGCAGTCGGAGGGCTTCCCTCTCCTACGAG.

In this sample, this clone turned up many times. The read stops 3 residues short of the end of the CDR3; the missing end is completed from the germline J gene. The chain carries TRBV5-1 and TRBJ2-5; possible D gene TRBD2, 5 bases. The CDR3 has 13 amino acids. In germline, CDR1 is SGHRS, CDR2 YFSETQ. V shed 2 bases and J shed 0 bases, with 5 bases lying between them. The chain's CDR3 is CASSFGDQETQYF. The sequenced part of the CDR3 DNA is TGCGCCAGCAGCTTCGGGGACCAAGAGACC.

At least ten counts were recorded for this clone. The read terminates 3 residues ahead of where the CDR3 ends, so the germline J gene completes it. This chain connects TRBV20-1 to TRBJ2-7; D not resolved. Germline-derived CDR1 and CDR2 are DFQATT and SNEGSKA (reference sequence). The CDR3 is 13 residues long. V lost 1 base and J lost 3, with 10 bases in between. The sequenced CDR3 bases are TGCAGTGCTAGAGGACACACACTCTACGAG. This gives the protein CSARGHTLYE. The whole CDR3 reads CSARGHTLYEQYF.

As to this clone: Since a far larger clone is one base different, this is likely a read error. The read terminates 3 residues before the CDR3 end, so the remaining end is supplied by the germline J gene. The chain links TRBV19 to TRBJ1-5; D possibly corresponds to TRBD1 (5 bases). In germline, CDR1 is LNHDA, CDR2 SQIVND (reference sequence). CDR3 length equals 16 residues. The ends were cut back, 5 bases at V and 5 bases at J, with 19 bases in the middle. The CDR3 spells CASSFSGSRGDQPQHF. The CDR3 DNA, read in part, is TGTGCCAGTAGTTTCTCGGGATCCCGAGGGGATCAGCCC.

This clone has more than one count but fewer than ten. With the read ending 3 residues before the CDR3 end, the germline J gene is used to fill in that end. The chain uses TRBV2 and TRBJ2-2; TRBD1 matches at 10 bases. The CDR3 runs 14 residues. Germline CDR1 is SNHLY and CDR2 is FYNNEI. CDR3 DNA, as far as it was read: TGTGCCAGCAGACCTGACAGGGGGCCTGAAAAG. Its protein product is CASRPDRGPEK. The entire CDR3 sequence reads CASRPDRGPEKLFF.

This clone was seen repeatedly, ten times or more. The CDR3 goes on 3 residues after the read ends, and that part is filled in from the germline J gene. The chain is built from TRBV7-9 and TRBJ2-7, with D maybe TRBD2 (6 bases). The CDR3 is made up of 13 amino acids. The germline V gene has CDR1 SEHNR and CDR2 FQNEAQ (reference sequence). Trimming removed 8 bases at V and 2 bases at J, with 13 bases between. Partial CDR3 DNA: TGTGCCAGCGGGTATAGCGGAGCCTACGAG. Its protein is CASGYSGAYE. The CDR3 reads in full as CASGYSGAYEQYF.

In its sample, this clone was seen many times. Read data end 3 residues before the CDR3 end; the end is taken from the germline J gene. J is TRBJ1-2 and V is TRBV7-9; weak D call: TRBD1 (5 bases). This CDR3 is built from 13 residues. The V end was cut by 1 base, the J end by 7 bases, with 10 bases between. CDR1 and CDR2 (germline): SEHNR, FQNEAQ (reference sequence). The sequenced CDR3 bases are TGTGCCAGCAGCTTAGGGGGGGGACTTGGC. This encodes CASSLGGGLG. The CDR3 in full is CASSLGGGLGYTF. Looking up the rest from reference TRBV7-9 and TRBJ1-2 gives the full variable domain: DTGVSQNPRHKITKRGQNVTFRCDPISEHNRLYWYRQTLGQGPEFLTYFQNEAQLEKSRLLSDRFSAERPKGSFSTLEIQRTEQGDSAMYLCASSLGGGLGYTFGSGTRLTVV.